Listed below are T cell receptor beta chains from one sample, sequenced in a study of T cell changes during pregnancy in multiple sclerosis. This table comes from immunoSEQ multiplex PCR, and its TCRdb copy is limited to in-frame clones, with some not included. The table includes about 60,000 clones, approximately 91% detected once. This specimen was CD4+ T cells from peripheral blood mononuclear cells, taken in the first trimester of pregnancy. The source of these receptors is a female donor with multiple sclerosis, enrolled in a pregnancy study. CDR3s include the opening cysteine and the closing phenylalanine or tryptophan. A D gene is named only where the DNA matches it firmly. The size of a clone is reported for some rows only, either as once, few or many, or as a class for expanded clones.

clone_size	d_call	v_call	j_call	cdr3_aa	cdr3_nt
.	.	TRBV5-6	TRBJ2-5	CASSLGAGGKETQYF	TGTGCCAGCAGCTTGGGGGCCGGCGGGAAAGAGACCCAGTACTTC
.	.	TRBV15	TRBJ2-3	CATSRDSVAATGTDTQYF	TGTGCCACCAGCAGAGATTCGGTAGCGGCGACGGGCACAGATACGCAGTATTTT
.	.	TRBV29-1	TRBJ1-3	CSVDRRTAGNTIYF	TGCAGCGTTGACAGGCGGACAGCTGGAAACACCATATATTTT
.	TRBD1	TRBV11-2	TRBJ2-5	CASSSDRVWETQYF	TGTGCCAGCAGCTCAGACAGGGTGTGGGAGACCCAGTACTTC
few	.	TRBV30	TRBJ1-2	CAWSVQLLGYTF	TGTGCCTGGAGTGTACAACTATTAGGCTACACCTTC
.	TRBD1	TRBV7-2	TRBJ2-5	CASSFPTGITGETQYF	TGTGCCAGCAGCTTCCCGACAGGGATTACAGGGGAGACCCAGTACTTC
.	.	TRBV7-3	TRBJ2-2	CASSRTGELFF	TGTGCCAGCAGCCGGACCGGGGAGCTGTTTTTT
many	TRBD1	TRBV6-5	TRBJ1-1	CASSRDSSLNTEAFF	TGTGCCAGCAGTCGGGACAGTAGCCTGAACACTGAAGCTTTCTTT
.	TRBD1	TRBV7-2	TRBJ2-1	CASSWAQGDEQFF	TGTGCCAGCAGCTGGGCCCAGGGGGATGAGCAGTTCTTC
once	.	TRBV7-3	TRBJ1-6	CASSLNARDYRISGNSPLHF	TGTGCCAGCAGCTTAAATGCCCGGGACTACAGAATATCAGGGAATTCACCCCTCCACTTT
.	.	TRBV5-1	TRBJ1-2	CASSLRAGGGYTF	TGCGCCAGCAGCTTGCGGGCTGGGGGCGGCTACACCTTC
.	TRBD2	TRBV7-9	TRBJ2-7	CASSLARGSGRDEQYF	TGTGCCAGCAGCTTAGCTCGCGGTAGCGGGAGGGACGAGCAGTACTTC
.	TRBD2	TRBV9	TRBJ2-4	CASSPPGTSGKNIQYF	TGTGCCAGCAGCCCCCCCGGAACTAGCGGAAAAAACATTCAGTACTTC
.	TRBD1	TRBV4-1	TRBJ2-5	CASSQKGTGETQYF	TGCGCCAGCAGCCAAAAGGGGACAGGGGAGACCCAGTACTTC
.	.	TRBV19	TRBJ1-5	CASRTVGSQPQHF	TGTGCCAGCCGGACAGTTGGAAGTCAGCCCCAGCATTTT
.	TRBD1	TRBV5-6	TRBJ1-6	CASSPLDRVYNSPLHF	TGTGCCAGCAGCCCCTTAGACAGGGTGTATAATTCACCCCTCCACTTT
.	TRBD1	TRBV14	TRBJ1-2	CASSRSDRGGYTF	TGTGCCAGCAGCCGGAGCGACAGGGGTGGCTACACCTTC
.	.	TRBV2	TRBJ1-1	CASSWGGQNTEAFF	TGTGCCAGCAGTTGGGGCGGACAGAACACTGAAGCTTTCTTT
.	.	TRBV7-6	TRBJ1-1	CASSLSIGGDTEAFF	TGTGCCAGCAGCTTAAGTATAGGAGGGGACACTGAAGCTTTCTTT
.	TRBD2	TRBV5-4	TRBJ2-7	CASSLASGGSLSYEQYF	TGTGCCAGCAGCTTGGCTAGCGGGGGGTCCCTCTCCTACGAGCAGTACTTC
.	TRBD2	TRBV7-6	TRBJ2-4	CASSPLASGNKNIQYF	TGTGCCAGCAGCCCGCTGGCTAGCGGCAACAAAAACATTCAGTACTTC
.	.	TRBV9	TRBJ2-1	CASSVGRSGVPQFF	TGTGCCAGCAGCGTAGGTCGATCAGGGGTCCCGCAGTTCTTC
.	.	TRBV10-3	TRBJ2-7	CAISSAGTLTYEQYF	TGTGCCATCAGTTCAGCCGGGACACTTACCTACGAGCAGTACTTC
.	.	TRBV14	TRBJ2-7	CASSQDPLFPYEQYF	TGTGCCAGCAGCCAAGATCCACTATTTCCCTACGAGCAGTACTTC
.	TRBD1	TRBV29-1	TRBJ1-1	CSVNPGGLGEAFF	TGCAGCGTTAACCCAGGGGGCCTTGGTGAAGCTTTCTTT
.	TRBD2	TRBV2	TRBJ2-1	CASSEAKAWSGGQNEQFF	TGTGCCAGCAGTGAAGCGAAGGCTTGGAGCGGGGGTCAGAATGAGCAGTTCTTC
once	TRBD2	TRBV4-1	TRBJ2-1	CASSQLSSGGRGQFF	TGCGCCAGCAGCCAATTGTCTAGCGGGGGGCGGGGGCAGTTCTTC
.	TRBD2	TRBV4-3	TRBJ2-2	CASSRGLATRNTGELFF	TGCGCCAGCAGCCGGGGACTAGCGACGAGGAACACCGGGGAGCTGTTTTTT
.	.	TRBV4-3	TRBJ2-1	CASSSSGGGRYNEQFF	TGCGCCAGCAGCTCTTCCGGCGGGGGCCGTTACAATGAGCAGTTCTTC
.	.	TRBV10-2	TRBJ1-1	CASSQGLSNTEAFF	TGCGCCAGCAGCCAGGGACTATCGAACACTGAAGCTTTCTTT
.	.	TRBV5-4	TRBJ2-5	CASSRSQETQYF	TGTGCCAGCAGCAGGAGCCAAGAGACCCAGTACTTC
.	.	TRBV7-2	TRBJ2-3	CASSPEVADTQYF	TGTGCCAGCAGCCCTGAGGTGGCAGATACGCAGTATTTT
.	.	TRBV15	TRBJ2-7	CATSRDSIYEQYF	TGTGCCACCAGCAGAGATTCAATTTACGAGCAGTACTTC
.	.	TRBV7-3	TRBJ2-6	CASSPTRDPGANVLTF	TGTGCCAGCAGCCCGACGCGGGATCCTGGGGCCAACGTCCTGACTTTC
.	.	TRBV2	TRBJ2-1	CASSLINEQFF	TGTGCCAGCAGCCTTATAAATGAGCAGTTCTTC
.	.	TRBV7-2	TRBJ1-1	CACLPGVNTEAFF	TGTGCCTGTCTGCCGGGGGTGAACACTGAAGCTTTCTTT
.	TRBD2	TRBV5-4	TRBJ2-1	CASSLGLAGYNEQFF	TGTGCCAGCAGCTTGGGCCTAGCGGGGTACAATGAGCAGTTCTTC
.	.	TRBV19	TRBJ2-5	CASSVSSAETQYF	TGTGCCAGTAGTGTTTCTAGCGCAGAGACCCAGTACTTC
few	.	TRBV18	TRBJ2-1	CASASSRGVNEQFF	TGTGCCAGCGCCTCTTCCAGGGGAGTCAATGAGCAGTTCTTC
.	TRBD2	TRBV9	TRBJ2-7	CASSVEWGGYEQYF	TGTGCCAGCAGCGTAGAGTGGGGGGGGTACGAGCAGTACTTC
.	.	TRBV18	TRBJ1-6	CASSPEVGGVSPLHF	TGTGCCAGCTCACCGGAGGTGGGAGGGGTTTCACCCCTCCACTTT